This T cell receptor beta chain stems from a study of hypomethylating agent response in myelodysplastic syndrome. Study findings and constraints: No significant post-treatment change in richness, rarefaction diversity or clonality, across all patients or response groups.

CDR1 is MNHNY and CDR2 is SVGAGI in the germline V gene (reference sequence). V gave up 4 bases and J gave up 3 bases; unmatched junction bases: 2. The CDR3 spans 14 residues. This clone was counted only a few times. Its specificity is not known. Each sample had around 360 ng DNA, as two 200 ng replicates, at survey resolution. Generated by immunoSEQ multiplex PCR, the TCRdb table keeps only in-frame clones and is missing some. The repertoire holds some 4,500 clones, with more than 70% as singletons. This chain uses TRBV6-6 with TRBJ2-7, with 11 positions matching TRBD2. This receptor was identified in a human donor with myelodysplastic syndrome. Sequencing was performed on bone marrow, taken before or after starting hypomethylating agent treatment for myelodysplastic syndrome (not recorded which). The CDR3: CASSFLAGGYEQYF. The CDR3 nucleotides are TGTGCCAGCAGTTTTCTAGCGGGGGGCTACGAGCAGTACTTC.